A selection of T cell receptor beta chains follows, all from one sample in a study of beta chain features in type 1 diabetes. Libraries were prepared by immunoSEQ multiplex PCR; TCRdb keeps only in-frame clonotypes and omits some of them. The sample lists 250,000 to 300,000 clones; 7.5% to 9.5% were seen once. Material for sequencing was central memory CD4+ T cells from blood. The receptors shown here come from a woman under 30 in good health. CDR3s include the opening cysteine and the closing phenylalanine or tryptophan. D genes are given only for firm matches. A clone size is listed for some rows: how often the clone was seen (once, few, many), or a class if it is expanded.

>TRBJ2-5|TRBD1|few|TRBV5-1
TGCGCCAGCAGCGAGACAGGGGGCTGGGAGACCCAGTACTTC
CASSETGGWETQYF
>TRBJ2-3|NA|few|TRBV7-3
TGTGCCAGCAGCTTTTCTCTGGGAGATACGCAGTATTTT
CASSFSLGDTQYF
>TRBJ2-2|TRBD1|NA|TRBV7-8
TGTGCCAGCAGCCTCCGGACAGGGAAGAACACCGGGGAGCTGTTTTTT
CASSLRTGKNTGELFF
>TRBJ1-1|NA|many|TRBV28
TGTGCCAGCAGCCTAACACTGAGGAACACTGAAGCTTTCTTT
CASSLTLRNTEAFF
>TRBJ2-4|TRBD1|few|TRBV2
TGTGCCAGCAGTTTTTTACCTCGACAGGGGCAGTACTTC
CASSFLPRQGQYF
>TRBJ1-2|NA|few|TRBV6-1
TGTGCCAGCAGTGAAGCCAACTATGGCTACACCTTC
CASSEANYGYTF
>TRBJ1-2|NA|NA|TRBV9
TGTGCCAGCAGCGTAGACGCACTAGGGGACTATGGCTACACCTTC
CASSVDALGDYGYTF
>TRBJ1-5|NA|many|TRBV4-3
TGCGCCAGCAGCCCTTCTTGGGGAGACGGGAATCAGCCCCAGCATTTT
CASSPSWGDGNQPQHF
>TRBJ1-6|NA|few|TRBV9
TGTGCCAGCAGCGCCCCCCCGGGCAGCTCCTATAATTCACCCCTCCACTTT
CASSAPPGSSYNSPLHF
>TRBJ2-7|NA|NA|TRBV6-1
TGTGCCAGCATGTTATGGGGGGAATCCTACGAGCAGTACTTC
CASMLWGESYEQYF
>TRBJ2-1|TRBD2|few|TRBV27
TGTGCCAGCAGCCGCGGGACTACCCCGGAGTTCTTC
CASSRGTTPEFF
>TRBJ1-5|TRBD1|NA|TRBV29-1
TGCAGCGTCGGACAGGGCGATCAGCCCCAGCATTTT
CSVGQGDQPQHF
>TRBJ2-1|NA|few|TRBV7-2
TGTGCCAGCAGCTTAGCGTCCGGGGAGCATGAGCAGTTCTTC
CASSLASGEHEQFF
>TRBJ2-1|TRBD2|few|TRBV7-9
TGTGCCAGCAGCTCCGGGGGGGATGAGCAGTTCTTC
CASSSGGDEQFF
>TRBJ1-6|TRBD1|many|TRBV5-5
TGTGCCAGCAGTTCGGTCCTGGGACAGGGGATGACACCCCTCCACTTT
CASSSVLGQGMTPLHF
>TRBJ2-1|NA|few|TRBV6-6
TGTGCCAGCAGTTACTCGAAGGGCGCACCACATGAGCAGTTCTTC
CASSYSKGAPHEQFF
>TRBJ2-1|TRBD1|NA|TRBV6-5
TGTGCCAGCAGTTCGGCCGGGACAGGCCACCACAATGAGCAGTTCTTC
CASSSAGTGHHNEQFF
>TRBJ2-5|TRBD2|NA|TRBV5-1
TGCGCCAGCAGCTCGACTAGCGGGATGGAGACCCAGTACTTC
CASSSTSGMETQYF
>TRBJ2-1|TRBD1|NA|TRBV29-1
TGCAGCATCCGAGGGACAGCAAACAATGAGCAGTTCTTC
CSIRGTANNEQFF
>TRBJ2-5|NA|NA|TRBV6-4
TGTGCCAGCATACTCTCGGGAGAAGAGACCCAGTACTTC
CASILSGEETQYF
>TRBJ2-7|NA|few|TRBV27
TGTGCCAGCAGTTTATCCCTAAAAATTTGGGAAGGGGAGCAGTACTTC
CASSLSLKIWEGEQYF
>TRBJ1-2|NA|few|TRBV5-1
TGCGCCAGCAGCTTGGGAGGGCACTATGGCTACACCTTC
CASSLGGHYGYTF
>TRBJ2-1|NA|NA|TRBV21-1
TGTGCCAGCAGACTACAGGGGTGGACGAACAATGAGCAGTTCTTC
CASRLQGWTNNEQFF
>TRBJ2-1|NA|NA|TRBV6-6
TGTGCCAGCGGGCGAGGGACAAATGAGCAGTTCTTC
CASGRGTNEQFF
>TRBJ1-6|TRBD1|NA|TRBV7-3
TGTGCCAGCAGTCATGGACAGGGTTTCTATAATTCACCCCTCCACTTT
CASSHGQGFYNSPLHF
>TRBJ2-1|NA|many|TRBV7-9
TGTGCCAGCAGCTTACAGGGGATGAGAGACAATGAGCAGTTCTTC
CASSLQGMRDNEQFF
>TRBJ2-1|NA|few|TRBV11-1
TGTGCCAGCAGCTTAATGGTAGAGAGCAATGAGCAGTTCTTC
CASSLMVESNEQFF
>TRBJ1-6|NA|NA|TRBV4-2
TGTGCCAGCAGCCAGGCAGGGGATTCACCCCTCCACTTT
CASSQAGDSPLHF
>TRBJ2-1|TRBD2|few|TRBV4-2
TGTGCCAGCAGCCAACCCGCCGGGACTAGCGGCAATGAGCAGTTCTTC
CASSQPAGTSGNEQFF
>TRBJ2-2|NA|few|TRBV5-1
TGCGCCATCCGAAGGGGGGACAGCCCCACCGGGGAGCTGTTTTTT
CAIRRGDSPTGELFF
>TRBJ2-1|TRBD2|NA|TRBV19
TGTGCCAGTAACCGGGGGACTAGCGCCCATGAGCAGTTCTTC
CASNRGTSAHEQFF
>TRBJ2-1|TRBD2|NA|TRBV7-9
TGTGCCAGCGACTCCGGGACTAGCGCCTACAATGAGCAGTTCTTC
CASDSGTSAYNEQFF
>TRBJ2-1|NA|many|TRBV21-1
TGTGCCAGCAGCAAGAGGGATGAGCAGTTCTTC
CASSKRDEQFF
>TRBJ2-7|NA|NA|TRBV15
TGTGCCACCAGCAGAGATCTAAAAGGGTACGAGCAGTACTTC
CATSRDLKGYEQYF
>TRBJ1-1|NA|few|TRBV7-9
TGTGCCAGCAGCTTAGTGTGGGCAGACATGAACACTGAAGCTTTCTTT
CASSLVWADMNTEAFF
>TRBJ1-1|NA|few|TRBV6-1
TGTGCCAGCAGTGAAAGGCAGATGAACACTGAAGCTTTCTTT
CASSERQMNTEAFF
>TRBJ1-5|TRBD1|few|TRBV2
TGTGCCAGCAGTGAACGGACAGGGGTTTATCAGCCCCAGCATTTT
CASSERTGVYQPQHF
>TRBJ2-2|TRBD2|few|TRBV2
TGTGCCAGCAGCATGACTAGCGCCACCGGGGAGCTGTTTTTT
CASSMTSATGELFF
>TRBJ1-6|NA|NA|TRBV4-2
TGTGCCAGCAGCCAAGATCAAAGCTCCTATAATTCACCCCTCCACTTT
CASSQDQSSYNSPLHF
>TRBJ2-1|TRBD1|many|TRBV7-2
TGTGCCAGCAGCAAAACTCCGGACAGGGACAATGAGCAGTTCTTC
CASSKTPDRDNEQFF
>TRBJ1-1|NA|few|TRBV7-3
TGTGCCAGCAGCCCTGGCGCTAACCTGGCTGAAGCTTTCTTT
CASSPGANLAEAFF
>TRBJ2-1|NA|few|TRBV14
TGTGCCAGCAGCCTCCAGAGGGGGGAGGATGAGCAGTTCTTC
CASSLQRGEDEQFF